A single sample is the source of the 2 T cell receptor beta chains below, sequenced in a study of blood T cell repertoires in COVID-19. Here immunoSEQ multiplex PCR was the method, and the copy in TCRdb shows in-frame clones only, minus some. The data show about 270,000 clones, about 87% seen once. What was sequenced was peripheral blood. The receptors were sampled from a man aged 55 to 70 who had recovered from COVID-19.

V usage is TRBV5-6 and J usage is TRBJ1-2, with D possibly matching TRBD1 (5 bases). Trimming removed 1 base from V and 3 bases from J, with 10 bases in between. CDR3 length equals 14 residues. Germline CDR1 SGHDT, CDR2 YYEEEE. The CDR3 coding sequence is TGTGCCAGCAGCTTGACGACAGACTACTATGGCTACACCTTC. It codes for CASSLTTDYYGYTF.

The chain combines TRBV11-2 with TRBJ2-7; 9 nucleotides align to TRBD2. Germline V gene data show CDR1 as SGHAT and CDR2 as FQNNGV. V was clipped by 1 base and J by 4 bases; unmatched bases: 5. The CDR3 totals 15 residues. The CDR3 is CASSLVASGVYEQYF. In nucleotides, the CDR3 is TGTGCCAGCAGCTTAGTGGCTAGCGGGGTTTACGAGCAGTACTTC. Variable domain in full (rest from reference TRBV11-2 and TRBJ2-7): EAGVAQSPRYKIIEKRQSVAFWCNPISGHATLYWYQQILGQGPKLLIQFQNNGVVDDSQLPKDRFSAERLKGVDSTLKIQPAKLEDSAVYLCASSLVASGVYEQYFGPGTRLTVT.